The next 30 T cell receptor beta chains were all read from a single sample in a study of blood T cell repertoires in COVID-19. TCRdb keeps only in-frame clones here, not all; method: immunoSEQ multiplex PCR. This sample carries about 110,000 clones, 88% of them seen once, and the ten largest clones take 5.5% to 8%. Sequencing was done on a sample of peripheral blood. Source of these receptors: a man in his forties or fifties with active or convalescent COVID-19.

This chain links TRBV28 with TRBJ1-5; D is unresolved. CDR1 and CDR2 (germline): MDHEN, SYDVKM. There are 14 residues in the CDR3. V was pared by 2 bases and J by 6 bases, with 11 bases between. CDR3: CASSLQVGTQPQHF. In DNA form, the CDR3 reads TGTGCCAGCAGTTTACAGGTCGGTACTCAGCCCCAGCATTTT.

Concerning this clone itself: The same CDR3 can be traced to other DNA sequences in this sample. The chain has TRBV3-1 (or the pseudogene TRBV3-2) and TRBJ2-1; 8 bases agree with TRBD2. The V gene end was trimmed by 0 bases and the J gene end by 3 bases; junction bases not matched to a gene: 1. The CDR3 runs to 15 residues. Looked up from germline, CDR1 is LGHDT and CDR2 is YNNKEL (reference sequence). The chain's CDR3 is CASSQDTSGYNEQFF. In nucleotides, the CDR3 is TGTGCCAGCAGCCAAGATACTAGCGGCTACAATGAGCAGTTCTTC.

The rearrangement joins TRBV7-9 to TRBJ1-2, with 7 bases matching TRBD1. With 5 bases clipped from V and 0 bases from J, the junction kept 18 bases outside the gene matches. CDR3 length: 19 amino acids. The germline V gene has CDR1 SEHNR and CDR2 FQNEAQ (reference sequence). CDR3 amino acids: CASSPTRPRTGGPNYGYTF. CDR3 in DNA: TGTGCCAGCAGCCCAACCCGACCCCGGACAGGTGGGCCTAACTATGGCTACACCTTC.

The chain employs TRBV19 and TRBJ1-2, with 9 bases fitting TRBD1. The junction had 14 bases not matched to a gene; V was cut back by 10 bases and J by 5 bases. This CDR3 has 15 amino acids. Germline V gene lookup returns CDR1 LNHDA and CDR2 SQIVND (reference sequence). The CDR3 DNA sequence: TGTGCCACTAATCCTCCGGGACAGGGAGGTTATGGCTACACCTTC. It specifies CATNPPGQGGYGYTF.

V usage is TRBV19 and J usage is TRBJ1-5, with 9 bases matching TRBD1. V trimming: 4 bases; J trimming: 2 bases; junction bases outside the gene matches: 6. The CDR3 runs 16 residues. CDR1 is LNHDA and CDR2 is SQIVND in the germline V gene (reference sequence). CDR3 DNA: TGTGCCAGTAGTACCACAGGGGGCGCGGGCAATCAGCCCCAGCATTTT. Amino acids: CASSTTGGAGNQPQHF.

The CDR3 bases are TGCGCCAGCAGTGAGGCGGGACAGGGTGGAAACACCATATATTTT. It is translated as CASSEAGQGGNTIYF. The V gene is TRBV10-2, the J gene TRBJ1-3, with 9 bases identical to TRBD1. This CDR3 contains 15 residues. Germline assignment: CDR1 WSHSY and CDR2 SAAADI. The V segment lost 2 bases and the J segment 3 bases; nucleotides outside the gene matches: 2.

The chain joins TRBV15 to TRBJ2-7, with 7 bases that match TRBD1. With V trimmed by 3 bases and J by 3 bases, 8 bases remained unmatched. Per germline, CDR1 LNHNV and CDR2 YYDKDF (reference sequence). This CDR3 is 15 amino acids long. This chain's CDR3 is CATSSLGQTGYEQYF. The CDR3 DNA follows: TGTGCCACCAGCAGCCTGGGACAGACTGGCTACGAGCAGTACTTC. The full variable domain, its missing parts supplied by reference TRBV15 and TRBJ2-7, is DAMVIQNPRYQVTQFGKPVTLSCSQTLNHNVMYWYQQKSSQAPKLLFHYYDKDFNNEADTPDNFQSRRPNTSFCFLDIRSPGLGDTAMYLCATSSLGQTGYEQYFGPGTRLTVT.

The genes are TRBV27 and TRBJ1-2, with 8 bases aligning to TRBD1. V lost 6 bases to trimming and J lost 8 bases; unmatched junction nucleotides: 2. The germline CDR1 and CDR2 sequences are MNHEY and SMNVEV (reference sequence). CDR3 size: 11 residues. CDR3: CASRSGGGYTF. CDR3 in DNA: TGTGCCAGCAGGTCAGGGGGCGGCTACACCTTC.

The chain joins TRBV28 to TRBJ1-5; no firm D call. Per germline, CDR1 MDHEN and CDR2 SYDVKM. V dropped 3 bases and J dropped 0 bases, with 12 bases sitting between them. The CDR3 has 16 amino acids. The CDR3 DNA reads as TGTGCCAGCAGTTTCTTCGTACAGACTAGCAATCAGCCCCAGCATTTT. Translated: CASSFFVQTSNQPQHF.

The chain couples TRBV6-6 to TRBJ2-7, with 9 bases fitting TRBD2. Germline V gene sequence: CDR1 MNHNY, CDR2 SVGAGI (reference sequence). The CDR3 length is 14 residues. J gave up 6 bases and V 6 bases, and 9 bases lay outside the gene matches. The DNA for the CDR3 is TGTGCCAGCAGGCTGGGACTAGCTTTGTCCGAGCAGTACTTC. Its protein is CASRLGLALSEQYF.

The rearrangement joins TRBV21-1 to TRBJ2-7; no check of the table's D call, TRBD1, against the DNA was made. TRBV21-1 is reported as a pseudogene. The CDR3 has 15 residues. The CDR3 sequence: CASSATGTPSYEQYF. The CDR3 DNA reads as TGTGCCAGCAGCGCGACCGGGACACCGTCCTACGAGCAGTACTTC.

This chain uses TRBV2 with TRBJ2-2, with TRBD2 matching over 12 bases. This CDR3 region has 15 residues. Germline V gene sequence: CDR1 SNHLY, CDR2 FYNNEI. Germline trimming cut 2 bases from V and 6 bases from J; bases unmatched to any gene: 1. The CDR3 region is CASSELAGGAGELFF. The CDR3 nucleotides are TGTGCCAGCAGTGAACTAGCGGGAGGGGCCGGGGAGCTGTTTTTT.

CDR3 amino acids: CASSQLNRSPEETQYF. CDR3 nucleotide sequence: TGCGCCAGCAGCCAACTTAACAGGTCACCTGAAGAGACCCAGTACTTC. The genes are TRBV5-1 and TRBJ2-5, with a weak D call TRBD1 (5 bases). With 4 bases removed from V and 3 bases from J, the gap between germline ends came to 19 bases. Per germline, CDR1 SGHRS and CDR2 YFSETQ. The CDR3 spans 16 residues. The full variable domain, rest sourced from reference TRBV5-1 and TRBJ2-5, is KAGVTQTPRYLIKTRGQQVTLSCSPISGHRSVSWYQQTPGQGLQFLFEYFSETQRNKGNFPGRFSGRQFSNSRSEMNVSTLELGDSALYLCASSQLNRSPEETQYFGPGTRLLVL.

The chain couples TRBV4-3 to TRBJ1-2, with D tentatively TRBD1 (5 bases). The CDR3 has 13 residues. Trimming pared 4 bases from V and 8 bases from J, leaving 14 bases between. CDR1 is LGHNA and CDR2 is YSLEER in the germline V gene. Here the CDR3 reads CASSLTGVTGYTF. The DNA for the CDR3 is TGCGCCAGCAGCCTCACAGGAGTGACGGGCTACACCTTC.

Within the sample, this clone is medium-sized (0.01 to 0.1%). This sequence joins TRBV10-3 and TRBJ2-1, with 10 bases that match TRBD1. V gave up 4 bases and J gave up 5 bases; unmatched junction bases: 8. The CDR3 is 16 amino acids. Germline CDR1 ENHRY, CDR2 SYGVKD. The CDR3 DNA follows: TGTGCCATCAGTGGGCCGACAGGGGGCGGGGACAATGAGCAGTTCTTC. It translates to CAISGPTGGGDNEQFF.

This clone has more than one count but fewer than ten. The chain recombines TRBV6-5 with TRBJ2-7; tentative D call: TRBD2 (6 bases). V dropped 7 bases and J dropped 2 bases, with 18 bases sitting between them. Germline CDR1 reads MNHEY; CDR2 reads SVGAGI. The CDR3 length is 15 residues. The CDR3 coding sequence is TGTGCCAGCACCTTGTTCCGGGGGAATGCCTACGAGCAGTACTTC. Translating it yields CASTLFRGNAYEQYF.

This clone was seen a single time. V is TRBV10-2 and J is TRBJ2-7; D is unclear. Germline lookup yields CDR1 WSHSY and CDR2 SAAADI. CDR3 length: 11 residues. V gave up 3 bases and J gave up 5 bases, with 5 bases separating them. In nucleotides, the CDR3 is TGCGCCAGCAGTGATTCCGACGAGCAGTACTTC. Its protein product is CASSDSDEQYF.

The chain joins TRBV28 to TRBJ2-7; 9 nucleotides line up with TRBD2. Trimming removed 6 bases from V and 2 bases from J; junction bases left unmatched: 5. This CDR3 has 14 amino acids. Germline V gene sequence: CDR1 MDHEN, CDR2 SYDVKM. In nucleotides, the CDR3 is TGTGCCAGCAGGGTTAGCGGGAGAACCTACGAGCAGTACTTC. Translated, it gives CASRVSGRTYEQYF.

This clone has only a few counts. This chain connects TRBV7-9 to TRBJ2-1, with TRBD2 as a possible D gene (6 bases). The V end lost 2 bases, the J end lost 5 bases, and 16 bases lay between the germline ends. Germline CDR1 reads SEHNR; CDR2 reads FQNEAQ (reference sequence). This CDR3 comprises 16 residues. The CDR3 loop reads CASSLTRGGDHNEQFF. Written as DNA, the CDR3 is TGTGCCAGCAGCTTAACGCGGGGAGGTGACCACAATGAGCAGTTCTTC.

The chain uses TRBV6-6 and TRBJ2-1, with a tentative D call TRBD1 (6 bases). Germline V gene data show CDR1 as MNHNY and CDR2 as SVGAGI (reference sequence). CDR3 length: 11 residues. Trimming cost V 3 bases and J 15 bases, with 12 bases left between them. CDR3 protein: CASSYSGVGFF. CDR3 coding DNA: TGTGCCAGCAGTTATTCAGGGGTTGGGTTCTTC.

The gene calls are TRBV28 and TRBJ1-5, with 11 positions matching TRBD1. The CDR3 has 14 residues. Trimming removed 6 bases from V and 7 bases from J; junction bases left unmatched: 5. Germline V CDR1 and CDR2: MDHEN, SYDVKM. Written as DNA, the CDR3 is TGTGCCAGCAGATGGACAGGGGGCCTGCAGCCCCAGCATTTT. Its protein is CASRWTGGLQPQHF.

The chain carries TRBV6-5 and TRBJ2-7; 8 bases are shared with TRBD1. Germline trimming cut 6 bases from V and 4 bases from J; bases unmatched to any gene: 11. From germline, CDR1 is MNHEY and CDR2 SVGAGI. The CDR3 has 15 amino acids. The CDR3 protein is CASRPLGTGSYEQYF. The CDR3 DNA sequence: TGTGCCAGCAGACCCCTTGGGACAGGTTCATACGAGCAGTACTTC.

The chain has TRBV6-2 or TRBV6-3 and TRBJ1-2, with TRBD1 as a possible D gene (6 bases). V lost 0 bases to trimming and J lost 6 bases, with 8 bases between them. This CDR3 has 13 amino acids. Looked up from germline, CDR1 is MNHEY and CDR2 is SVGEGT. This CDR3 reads CASSYSRGNGYTF. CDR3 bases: TGTGCCAGCAGTTACTCGAGGGGGAATGGCTACACCTTC.

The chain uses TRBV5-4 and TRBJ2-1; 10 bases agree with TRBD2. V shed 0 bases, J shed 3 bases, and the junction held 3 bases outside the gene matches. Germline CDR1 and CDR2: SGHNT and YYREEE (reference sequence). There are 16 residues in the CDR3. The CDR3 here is CASSLVAGGIYNEQFF. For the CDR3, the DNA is TGTGCCAGCAGCTTGGTAGCGGGGGGAATCTACAATGAGCAGTTCTTC.

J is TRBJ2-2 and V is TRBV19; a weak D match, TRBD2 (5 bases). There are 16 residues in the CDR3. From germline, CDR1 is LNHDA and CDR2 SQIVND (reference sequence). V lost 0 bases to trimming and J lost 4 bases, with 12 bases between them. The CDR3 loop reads CASSIDRGSSTGELFF. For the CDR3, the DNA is TGTGCCAGTAGTATAGATCGAGGGTCAAGCACCGGGGAGCTGTTTTTT.

CDR3 sequence (DNA): TGTGCCAGCAGCTTAGGCTCAGGGTCAGGGGAAAAACTGTTTTTT. Its protein is CASSLGSGSGEKLFF. The V call is TRBV7-8, the J call TRBJ1-4, with D possibly matching TRBD1 (5 bases). In germline, CDR1 is SGHVS, CDR2 FQNEAQ. This CDR3 spans 15 amino acids. The V end lost 1 base, the J end lost 8 bases, and 14 bases lay between the germline ends.

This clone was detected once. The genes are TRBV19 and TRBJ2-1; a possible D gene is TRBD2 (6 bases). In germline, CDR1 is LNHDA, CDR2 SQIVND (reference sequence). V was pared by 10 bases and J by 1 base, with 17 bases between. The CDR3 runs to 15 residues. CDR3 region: CATPEAGSSYNEQFF. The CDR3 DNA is TGTGCCACCCCCGAGGCGGGAAGTTCCTACAATGAGCAGTTCTTC.

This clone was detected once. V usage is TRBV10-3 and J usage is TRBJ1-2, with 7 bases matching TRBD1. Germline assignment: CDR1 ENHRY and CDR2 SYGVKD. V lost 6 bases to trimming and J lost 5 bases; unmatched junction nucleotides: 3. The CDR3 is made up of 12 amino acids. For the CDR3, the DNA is TGTGCCATCAGACAGGGGTTATATGGCTACACCTTC. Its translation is CAIRQGLYGYTF.

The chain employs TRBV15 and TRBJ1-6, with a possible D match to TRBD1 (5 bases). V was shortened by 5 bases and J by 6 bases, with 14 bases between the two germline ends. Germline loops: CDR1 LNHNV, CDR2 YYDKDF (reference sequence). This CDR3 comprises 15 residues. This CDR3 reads CATSWAWGPNSPLHF. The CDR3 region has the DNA TGTGCCACCAGCTGGGCTTGGGGCCCTAATTCACCCCTCCACTTT.

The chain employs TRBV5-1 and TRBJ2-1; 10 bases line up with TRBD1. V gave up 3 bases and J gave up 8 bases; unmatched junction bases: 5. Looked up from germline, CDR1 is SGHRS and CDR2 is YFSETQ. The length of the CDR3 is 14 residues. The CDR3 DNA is TGCGCCAGCAGCTCGGGACAGGGGATCCATGAGCAGTTCTTC. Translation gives CASSSGQGIHEQFF.